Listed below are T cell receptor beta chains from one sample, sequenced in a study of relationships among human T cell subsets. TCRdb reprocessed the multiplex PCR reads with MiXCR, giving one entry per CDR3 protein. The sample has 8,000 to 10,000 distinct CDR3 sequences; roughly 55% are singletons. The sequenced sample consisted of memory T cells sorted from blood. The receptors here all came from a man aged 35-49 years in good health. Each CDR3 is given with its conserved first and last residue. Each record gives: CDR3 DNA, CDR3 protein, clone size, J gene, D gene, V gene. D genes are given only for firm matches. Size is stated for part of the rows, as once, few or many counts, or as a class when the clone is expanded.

CDR3nt: TGTGCCAGCAGCCTGACCGGCAATCAGCCCCAGCATTTT
CDR3aa: CASSLTGNQPQHF
abundance: -
j_gene: TRBJ1-5
d_gene: -
v_gene: TRBV7-9

CDR3nt: TGTGCCAGCAGCCGCGGAGGCCTGAGCTCCTACGAGCAGTACTTC
CDR3aa: CASSRGGLSSYEQYF
abundance: -
j_gene: TRBJ2-7
d_gene: -
v_gene: TRBV5-6

CDR3nt: TGTGCCAGCAGTACCCCCGGAACCTACGAGCAGTACTTC
CDR3aa: CASSTPGTYEQYF
abundance: -
j_gene: TRBJ2-7
d_gene: -
v_gene: TRBV6-5

CDR3nt: TGTGCCTGGAGTGCCGGGCACAGGGGGTCCGAGCAGTACTTC
CDR3aa: CAWSAGHRGSEQYF
abundance: -
j_gene: TRBJ2-7
d_gene: TRBD1
v_gene: TRBV30

CDR3nt: TGTGCCAGCAGCGAGACCGGACAGGGGTGGGGTTCACCCCTCCACTTT
CDR3aa: CASSETGQGWGSPLHF
abundance: -
j_gene: TRBJ1-6
d_gene: TRBD1
v_gene: TRBV11-2

CDR3nt: TGTGCCAGCAGTCCCCCTATCGATGAGCAGTTCTTC
CDR3aa: CASSPPIDEQFF
abundance: few
j_gene: TRBJ2-1
d_gene: -
v_gene: TRBV27

CDR3nt: TGTGCCAGCAGTTCAGGGGGCGCTGGCTATGGCTACACCTTC
CDR3aa: CASSSGGAGYGYTF
abundance: -
j_gene: TRBJ1-2
d_gene: TRBD1
v_gene: TRBV28

CDR3nt: TGCGCCAGCAGCTTGGAGGGGGCCACAGATACGCAGTATTTT
CDR3aa: CASSLEGATDTQYF
abundance: -
j_gene: TRBJ2-3
d_gene: TRBD1
v_gene: TRBV5-1

CDR3nt: TGTGCCAGCAGTGAAGCCCGTGGGAATCAGCCCCAGCATTTT
CDR3aa: CASSEARGNQPQHF
abundance: few
j_gene: TRBJ1-5
d_gene: -
v_gene: TRBV2

CDR3nt: TGTGCCAGTAGTATAGATTTACCCTTAGCGGGGCACAATGAGCAGTTCTTC
CDR3aa: CASSIDLPLAGHNEQFF
abundance: few
j_gene: TRBJ2-1
d_gene: TRBD2
v_gene: TRBV19

CDR3nt: TGTGCCAGCGCCGGGACAGGTAGTGAGCAGTTCTTC
CDR3aa: CASAGTGSEQFF
abundance: -
j_gene: TRBJ2-1
d_gene: TRBD1
v_gene: TRBV2

CDR3nt: TGCAGTGCTAGAGAGGGACAGGGGGGCGCGTCTGGGGCCAACGTCCTGACTTTC
CDR3aa: CSAREGQGGASGANVLTF
abundance: few
j_gene: TRBJ2-6
d_gene: TRBD1
v_gene: TRBV20-1

CDR3nt: TGCAGTGCTAGAACTAGCAGCTACAATGAGCAGTTCTTC
CDR3aa: CSARTSSYNEQFF
abundance: medium-sized
j_gene: TRBJ2-1
d_gene: -
v_gene: TRBV20-1

CDR3nt: TGTGCCAGCAGTTTTGGGCCGAGCGATACGCAGTATTTT
CDR3aa: CASSFGPSDTQYF
abundance: -
j_gene: TRBJ2-3
d_gene: -
v_gene: TRBV12-3/TRBV12-4

CDR3nt: TGCAGCGTTGAAAAGCGGGAGGCCCGGGGGAGCAATGAGCAGTTCTTC
CDR3aa: CSVEKREARGSNEQFF
abundance: few
j_gene: TRBJ2-1
d_gene: TRBD2
v_gene: TRBV29-1

CDR3nt: TGTGCCAGCAGTTTTAATCGGGACAAGAACACTGAAGCTTTCTTT
CDR3aa: CASSFNRDKNTEAFF
abundance: -
j_gene: TRBJ1-1
d_gene: -
v_gene: TRBV12-3/TRBV12-4

CDR3nt: TGCAGTGCTAGGGAACCGGGGACGGGGGGGCTCGAGCAGTACTTC
CDR3aa: CSAREPGTGGLEQYF
abundance: once
j_gene: TRBJ2-7
d_gene: TRBD2
v_gene: TRBV20-1

CDR3nt: TGTGCCAGCAGCTTAAGTCAGGGGTCCTACAATGAGCAGTTCTTC
CDR3aa: CASSLSQGSYNEQFF
abundance: -
j_gene: TRBJ2-1
d_gene: -
v_gene: TRBV11-1

CDR3nt: TGTGCCAGCAGGCTTGGACAGGGCTCAGATACGCAGTATTTT
CDR3aa: CASRLGQGSDTQYF
abundance: -
j_gene: TRBJ2-3
d_gene: TRBD1
v_gene: TRBV12-3/TRBV12-4

CDR3nt: TGCAGTGCTAGCGGCGGGAGGAGGAAAGAGACCCAGTACTTC
CDR3aa: CSASGGRRKETQYF
abundance: -
j_gene: TRBJ2-5
d_gene: TRBD2
v_gene: TRBV20-1

CDR3nt: TGCAGTGCTACGCCTCGGACTAGCAGAAGCACAGATACGCAGTATTTT
CDR3aa: CSATPRTSRSTDTQYF
abundance: -
j_gene: TRBJ2-3
d_gene: TRBD2
v_gene: TRBV20-1

CDR3nt: TGTGCCATCAGCGGCCGGGAGGACGAGCAGTACTTC
CDR3aa: CAISGREDEQYF
abundance: few
j_gene: TRBJ2-7
d_gene: TRBD2
v_gene: TRBV10-3

CDR3nt: TGCAGTGCTATTTTAAGGGCCCAAGAGACCCAGTACTTC
CDR3aa: CSAILRAQETQYF
abundance: few
j_gene: TRBJ2-5
d_gene: -
v_gene: TRBV20-1

CDR3nt: TGCAGTGCTAGATCCTCCGGGACAGGGAAGGGTAGCGATGAGCAGTTCTTC
CDR3aa: CSARSSGTGKGSDEQFF
abundance: -
j_gene: TRBJ2-1
d_gene: TRBD1
v_gene: TRBV20-1

CDR3nt: TGCAGCGTTGGAGGGGGAGGAGAGACCCAGTACTTC
CDR3aa: CSVGGGGETQYF
abundance: few
j_gene: TRBJ2-5
d_gene: -
v_gene: TRBV29-1

CDR3nt: TGTGCCAGCAGCTTAAGGGCAGGGGGAGAGACCCAGTACTTC
CDR3aa: CASSLRAGGETQYF
abundance: -
j_gene: TRBJ2-5
d_gene: TRBD1
v_gene: TRBV13